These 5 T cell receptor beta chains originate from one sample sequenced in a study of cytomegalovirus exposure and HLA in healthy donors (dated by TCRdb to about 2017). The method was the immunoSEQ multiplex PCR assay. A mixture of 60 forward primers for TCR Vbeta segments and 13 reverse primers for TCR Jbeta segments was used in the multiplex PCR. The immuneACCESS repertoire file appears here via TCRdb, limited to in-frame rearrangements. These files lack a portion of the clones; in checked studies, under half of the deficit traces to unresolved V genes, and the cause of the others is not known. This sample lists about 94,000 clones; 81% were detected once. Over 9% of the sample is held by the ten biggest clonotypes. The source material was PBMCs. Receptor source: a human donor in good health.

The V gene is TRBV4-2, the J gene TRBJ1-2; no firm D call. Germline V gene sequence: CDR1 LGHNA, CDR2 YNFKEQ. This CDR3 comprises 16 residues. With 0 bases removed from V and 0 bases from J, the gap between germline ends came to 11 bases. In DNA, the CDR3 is TGTGCCAGCAGCCAAGAAAAGGCGGCAGCTAACTATGGCTACACCTTC. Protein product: CASSQEKAAANYGYTF.

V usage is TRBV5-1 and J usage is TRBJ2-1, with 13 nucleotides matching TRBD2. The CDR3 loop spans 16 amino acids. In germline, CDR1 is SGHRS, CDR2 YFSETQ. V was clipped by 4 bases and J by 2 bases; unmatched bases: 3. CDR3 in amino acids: CASSVGLAGPYNEQFF. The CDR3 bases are TGCGCCAGCAGCGTGGGACTAGCGGGACCCTACAATGAGCAGTTCTTC. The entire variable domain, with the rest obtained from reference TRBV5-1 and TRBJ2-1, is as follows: KAGVTQTPRYLIKTRGQQVTLSCSPISGHRSVSWYQQTPGQGLQFLFEYFSETQRNKGNFPGRFSGRQFSNSRSEMNVSTLELGDSALYLCASSVGLAGPYNEQFFGPGTRLTVL.

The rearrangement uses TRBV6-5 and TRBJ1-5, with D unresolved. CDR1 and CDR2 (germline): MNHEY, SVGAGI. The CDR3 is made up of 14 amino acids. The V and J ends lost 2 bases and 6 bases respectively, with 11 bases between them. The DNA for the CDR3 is TGTGCCAGCAGTTACAGAGGGAGTCGTCAGCCCCAGCATTTT. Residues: CASSYRGSRQPQHF.

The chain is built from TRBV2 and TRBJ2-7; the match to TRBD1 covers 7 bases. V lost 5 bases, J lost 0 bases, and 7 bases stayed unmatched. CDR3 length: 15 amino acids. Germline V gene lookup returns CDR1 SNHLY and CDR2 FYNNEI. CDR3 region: CASSLQGNPSYEQYF. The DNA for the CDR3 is TGTGCCAGCAGTTTACAGGGGAACCCCTCCTACGAGCAGTACTTC. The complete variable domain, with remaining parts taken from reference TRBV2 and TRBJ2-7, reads EPEVTQTPSHQVTQMGQEVILRCVPISNHLYFYWYRQILGQKVEFLVSFYNNEISEKSEIFDDQFSVERPDGSNFTLKIRSTKLEDSAMYFCASSLQGNPSYEQYFGPGTRLTVT.

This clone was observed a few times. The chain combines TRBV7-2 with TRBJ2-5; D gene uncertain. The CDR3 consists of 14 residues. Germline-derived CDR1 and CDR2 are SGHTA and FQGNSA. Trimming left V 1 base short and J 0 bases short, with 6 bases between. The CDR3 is CASSLGADQETQYF. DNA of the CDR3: TGTGCCAGCAGCTTAGGGGCCGACCAAGAGACCCAGTACTTC.